Listed below are T cell receptor beta chains from one sample, sequenced in a study of blood T cell repertoires in COVID-19. Method: immunoSEQ multiplex PCR; TCRdb's copy keeps in-frame clones and lacks some. The data contain around 46,000 clones, roughly 84% of them singletons. Sample: peripheral blood. The receptors were sampled from a human donor in a cohort sampled during active COVID-19. The CDR3 runs from the conserved cysteine through the conserved F or W. The D gene is left open where the match is weak.

>TRBJ2-5|TRBV27|TRBD2
TGTGCCAGCAGTTTAAGACTAGCGGGGGTGGAGACCCAGTACTTC
CASSLRLAGVETQYF
>TRBJ2-2|TRBV13|-
TGTGCCAGCAGCTTAAGACTTGAAACCGGGGAGCTGTTTTTT
CASSLRLETGELFF
>TRBJ2-2|TRBV10-3|-
TGTGCCATAGCCTCCGGGGTCCCAGACACCGGGGAGCTGTTTTTT
CAIASGVPDTGELFF
>TRBJ2-3|TRBV2|-
TGTGCCAGCAGGCGGGAAGGGAACACAGATACGCAGTATTTT
CASRREGNTDTQYF
>TRBJ2-4|TRBV2|-
TGTGCCAGCAGTGAATGGAGGGGAGCCAAAAACATTCAGTACTTC
CASSEWRGAKNIQYF
>TRBJ2-1|TRBV19|-
TGTGCCAGTAGTATCCGGGGCAGGGGCGGGGAGCAGTTCTTC
CASSIRGRGGEQFF
>TRBJ1-5|TRBV28|-
TGTGCCAGCACCCTGCAAAATGCAGTTTATCAGCCCCAGCATTTT
CASTLQNAVYQPQHF
>TRBJ2-1|TRBV7-9|TRBD2
TGTGCCAGCAGCTTGGGCGGGGGGGCCTACAATGAGCAGTTCTTC
CASSLGGGAYNEQFF
>TRBJ2-7|TRBV2|-
TGTGCCAGCAAAAGAGGAGTGGAGTCCTACGAGCAGTACTTC
CASKRGVESYEQYF
>TRBJ2-2|TRBV7-9|TRBD1
TGTGCCAGCAGCTTAACCACAGGGGGCGCCGGGGAGCTGTTTTTT
CASSLTTGGAGELFF
>TRBJ1-2|TRBV30|-
TGTGCCTGGAGTCCACAGGGTCCGTATGGCTACACCTTC
CAWSPQGPYGYTF
>TRBJ2-2|TRBV19|-
TGTGCCAGTACCGGCACAGGGCGCACCGGGGAGCTGTTTTTT
CASTGTGRTGELFF
>TRBJ1-4|TRBV7-9|TRBD1
TGTGCCAGCAGCTCAGGACAGGGTAATGAAAAACTGTTTTTT
CASSSGQGNEKLFF
>TRBJ1-6|TRBV7-5|-
TGTGCCAGAAGCTTACGGTTGGCACAGGGTAGTTCACCCCTCCACTTT
CARSLRLAQGSSPLHF
>TRBJ2-3|TRBV29-1|TRBD2
TGCAGCGTTGAAAGACTAGCGGTGAGCACAGATACGCAGTATTTT
CSVERLAVSTDTQYF
>TRBJ2-2|TRBV7-2|-
-
CASSLRFGTGAGELFF
>TRBJ1-4|TRBV30|-
TGTGCCTGGAGTTACGGTTCGAATGAAAAACTGTTTTTT
CAWSYGSNEKLFF
>TRBJ1-5|TRBV15|-
TGTGCCACCAGCAGAGATCCCACTGGCAATCAGCCCCAGCATTTT
CATSRDPTGNQPQHF
>TRBJ2-6|TRBV30|-
TGTGCCTGGAGTCTCAGCTCTGGGGCCAACGTCCTGACTTTC
CAWSLSSGANVLTF
>TRBJ2-2|TRBV7-2|TRBD1
TGTGCCAGCAGCTTGGCAGGGGGCTCCGGGGAGCTGTTTTTT
CASSLAGGSGELFF
>TRBJ1-2|TRBV30|TRBD1
TGTGCCTGGAGGACGCCGAACTTGGACAGGGGTGGCTACACCTTC
CAWRTPNLDRGGYTF
>TRBJ2-2|TRBV4-3|TRBD2
TGCGCCAGCAGCCCCAGGGCGGGGACTAGCGTGTTCGCCGGGGAGCTGTTTTTT
CASSPRAGTSVFAGELFF
>TRBJ2-3|TRBV7-9|-
TGTGCCAGCAGCTTAAAGCGGGTTCCTAGCACAGATACGCAGTATTTT
CASSLKRVPSTDTQYF
>TRBJ2-3|TRBV28|TRBD1
TGTGCCAGCTCCCCGACAGGGATCACAGATACGCAGTATTTT
CASSPTGITDTQYF
>TRBJ2-7|TRBV30|-
TGTGCCTGGAGTGGAACGGGCTACGAGCAGTACTTC
CAWSGTGYEQYF
>TRBJ2-6|TRBV28|TRBD1
TGTGCCAGCAGTACGCACAGGGGGCGAACAGGATCTGGGGCCAACGTCCTGACTTTC
CASSTHRGRTGSGANVLTF
>TRBJ2-5|TRBV9|TRBD1
TGTGCCAGCAGCGTCTCGGGGACAGGGATTCAAGAGACCCAGTACTTC
CASSVSGTGIQETQYF